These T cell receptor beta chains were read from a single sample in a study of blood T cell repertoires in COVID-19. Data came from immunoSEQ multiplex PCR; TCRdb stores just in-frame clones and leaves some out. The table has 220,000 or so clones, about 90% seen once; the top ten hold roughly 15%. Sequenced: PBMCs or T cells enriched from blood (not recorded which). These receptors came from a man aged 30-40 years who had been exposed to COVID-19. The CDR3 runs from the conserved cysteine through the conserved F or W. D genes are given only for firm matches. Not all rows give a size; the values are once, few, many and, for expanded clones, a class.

CDR3nt: TGTGCCAGCAGCCTTGGACAGGGGTCAAATGAGCAGTTCTTC; CDR3aa: CASSLGQGSNEQFF; d_gene: TRBD1; len: 14; abundance: .; v_gene: TRBV5-6; j_gene: TRBJ2-1
CDR3nt: TGTGCCAGCGCCGGGACACGCGAGACCCAGTACTTC; CDR3aa: CASAGTRETQYF; d_gene: .; len: 12; abundance: once; v_gene: TRBV6-5; j_gene: TRBJ2-5
CDR3nt: TGTGCCAGCAGTTACGGAGGGCCTTCCTACGAGCAGTACTTC; CDR3aa: CASSYGGPSYEQYF; d_gene: .; len: 14; abundance: .; v_gene: TRBV6-5; j_gene: TRBJ2-7
CDR3nt: TGTGCCAGTCGGACAGTAGGAAACACCATATATTTT; CDR3aa: CASRTVGNTIYF; d_gene: .; len: 12; abundance: once; v_gene: TRBV19; j_gene: TRBJ1-3
CDR3nt: TGTGCCAGCTCACCACCTAACGCAGGGATCGTGGCGAACACCGGGGAGCTGTTTTTT; CDR3aa: CASSPPNAGIVANTGELFF; d_gene: .; len: 19; abundance: .; v_gene: TRBV18; j_gene: TRBJ2-2
CDR3nt: TGTGCCAGCAGTGAAGGGGCGGGTAGCGGGGGGTTCTCTCCCGCAGAGACCCAGTACTTC; CDR3aa: CASSEGAGSGGFSPAETQYF; d_gene: TRBD2; len: 20; abundance: .; v_gene: TRBV2; j_gene: TRBJ2-5
CDR3nt: TGCGCCAGCAGCTTCCAGGGGGCGTTAGTAGGCGAGCAGTACTTC; CDR3aa: CASSFQGALVGEQYF; d_gene: TRBD1; len: 15; abundance: .; v_gene: TRBV5-1; j_gene: TRBJ2-7
CDR3nt: TGTGCCAGCACGAGGTCGGGTTGGACCGGGGAGCTGTTTTTT; CDR3aa: CASTRSGWTGELFF; d_gene: .; len: 14; abundance: .; v_gene: TRBV5-5; j_gene: TRBJ2-2
CDR3nt: TGCGCCAGCAGCCAAGGACAGGTTGCTGAGCAGTTCTTC; CDR3aa: CASSQGQVAEQFF; d_gene: .; len: 13; abundance: .; v_gene: TRBV4-1; j_gene: TRBJ2-1
CDR3nt: TGTGCCATCAGTGTTTCAGGTGAAGAGACCCAGTACTTC; CDR3aa: CAISVSGEETQYF; d_gene: .; len: 13; abundance: .; v_gene: TRBV10-3; j_gene: TRBJ2-5
CDR3nt: TGTGCCAGCACCCTCGGAAAGGGGAGGAACTATGGCTACACCTTC; CDR3aa: CASTLGKGRNYGYTF; d_gene: .; len: 15; abundance: .; v_gene: TRBV7-2; j_gene: TRBJ1-2